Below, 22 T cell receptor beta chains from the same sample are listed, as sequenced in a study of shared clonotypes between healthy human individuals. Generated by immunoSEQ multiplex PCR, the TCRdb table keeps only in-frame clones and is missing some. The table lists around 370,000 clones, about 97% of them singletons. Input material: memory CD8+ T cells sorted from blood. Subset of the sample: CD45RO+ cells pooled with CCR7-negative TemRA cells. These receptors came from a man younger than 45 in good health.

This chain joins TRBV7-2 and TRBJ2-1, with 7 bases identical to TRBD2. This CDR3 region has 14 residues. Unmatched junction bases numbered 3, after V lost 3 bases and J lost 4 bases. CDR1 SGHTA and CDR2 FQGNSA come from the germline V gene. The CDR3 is CASSFEAGYNEQFF. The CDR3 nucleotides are TGTGCCAGCAGCTTTGAAGCGGGATACAATGAGCAGTTCTTC.

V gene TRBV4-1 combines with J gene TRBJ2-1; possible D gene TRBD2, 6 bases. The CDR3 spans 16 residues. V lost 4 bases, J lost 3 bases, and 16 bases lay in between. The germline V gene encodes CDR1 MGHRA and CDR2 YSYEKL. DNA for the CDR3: TGCGCCAGCAGCCGTATAGCAGGGAGGAACTACAATGAGCAGTTCTTC. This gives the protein CASSRIAGRNYNEQFF.

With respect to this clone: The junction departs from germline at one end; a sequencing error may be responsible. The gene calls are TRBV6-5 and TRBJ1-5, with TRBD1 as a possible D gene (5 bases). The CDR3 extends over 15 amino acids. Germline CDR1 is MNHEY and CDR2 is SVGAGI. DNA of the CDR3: TGTGCCAGCAGTTACTCGTTGTTAGGGGATCAGCCCCGGCATTTT. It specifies CASSYSLLGDQPRHF.

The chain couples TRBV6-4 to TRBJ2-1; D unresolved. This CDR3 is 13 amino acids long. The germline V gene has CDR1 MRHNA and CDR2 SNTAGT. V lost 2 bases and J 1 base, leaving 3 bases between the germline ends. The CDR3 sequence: CASSDGSYNEQFF. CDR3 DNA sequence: TGTGCCAGCAGTGACGGATCCTACAATGAGCAGTTCTTC.

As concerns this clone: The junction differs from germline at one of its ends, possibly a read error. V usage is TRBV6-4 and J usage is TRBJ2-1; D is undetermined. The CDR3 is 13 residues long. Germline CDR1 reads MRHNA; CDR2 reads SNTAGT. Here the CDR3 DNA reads TGTGCCAGCAGTGAAGGACGCGGCAATAAGCAGTTCTTC. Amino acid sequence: CASSEGRGNKQFF.

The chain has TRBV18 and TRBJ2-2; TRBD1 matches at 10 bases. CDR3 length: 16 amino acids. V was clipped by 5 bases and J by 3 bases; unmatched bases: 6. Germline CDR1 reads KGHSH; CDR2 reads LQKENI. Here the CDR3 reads CASSAETGGYTGELFF. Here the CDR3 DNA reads TGTGCCAGCTCAGCAGAGACAGGGGGCTACACCGGGGAGCTGTTTTTT.

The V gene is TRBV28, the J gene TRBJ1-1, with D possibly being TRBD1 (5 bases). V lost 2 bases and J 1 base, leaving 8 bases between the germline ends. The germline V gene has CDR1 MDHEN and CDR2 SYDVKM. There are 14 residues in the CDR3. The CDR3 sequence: CASSLRGKNTEAFF. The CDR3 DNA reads TGTGCCAGCAGTTTAAGGGGCAAGAACACTGAAGCTTTCTTT.

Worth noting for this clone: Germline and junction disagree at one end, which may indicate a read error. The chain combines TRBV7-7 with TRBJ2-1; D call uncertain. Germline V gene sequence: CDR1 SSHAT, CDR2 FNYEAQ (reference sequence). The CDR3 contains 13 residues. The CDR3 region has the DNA TGTGCTAGCAGCTTAAGCTCCTACAATGAGCAGTTCTTC. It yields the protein CASSLSSYNEQFF. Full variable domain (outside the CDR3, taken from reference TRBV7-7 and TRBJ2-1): GAGVSQSPRYKVTKRGQDVTLRCDPISSHATLYWYQQALGQGPEFLTYFNYEAQPDKSGLPSDRFSAERPEGSISTLTIQRTEQRDSAMYRCASSLSSYNEQFFGPGTRLTVL.

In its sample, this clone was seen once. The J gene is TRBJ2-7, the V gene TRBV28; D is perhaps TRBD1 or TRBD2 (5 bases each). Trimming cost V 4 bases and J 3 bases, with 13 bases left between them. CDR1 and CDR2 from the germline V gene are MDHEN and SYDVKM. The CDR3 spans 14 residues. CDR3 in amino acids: CASSSPGPRYEQYF. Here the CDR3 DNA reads TGTGCCAGCAGTTCACCGGGACCGCGCTACGAGCAGTACTTC. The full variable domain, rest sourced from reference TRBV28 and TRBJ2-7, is DVKVTQSSRYLVKRTGEKVFLECVQDMDHENMFWYRQDPGLGLRLIYFSYDVKMKEKGDIPEGYSVSREKKERFSLILESASTNQTSMYLCASSSPGPRYEQYFGPGTRLTVT.

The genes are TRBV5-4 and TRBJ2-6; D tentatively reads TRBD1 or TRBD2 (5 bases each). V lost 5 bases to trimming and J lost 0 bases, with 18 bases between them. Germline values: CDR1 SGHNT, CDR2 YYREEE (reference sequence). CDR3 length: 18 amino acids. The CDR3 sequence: CASRTSGRTSSGANVLTF. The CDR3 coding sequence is TGTGCCAGCAGAACCTCGGGACGGACATCCTCTGGGGCCAACGTCCTGACTTTC. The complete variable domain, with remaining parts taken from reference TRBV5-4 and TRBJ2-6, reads ETGVTQSPTHLIKTRGQQVTLRCSSQSGHNTVSWYQQALGQGPQFIFQYYREEENGRGNFPPRFSGLQFPNYSSELNVNALELDDSALYLCASRTSGRTSSGANVLTFGAGSRLTVL.

CDR3 bases: TGTGCCAGCAGTTACTCCGGACAGGGGAATCAGCCCCAGCATTTT. It codes for CASSYSGQGNQPQHF. V usage is TRBV6-5 and J usage is TRBJ1-5; 9 bases map to TRBD1. CDR1 MNHEY and CDR2 SVGAGI come from the germline V gene. V gave up 0 bases and J gave up 4 bases; unmatched junction bases: 1. CDR3 length: 15 residues.

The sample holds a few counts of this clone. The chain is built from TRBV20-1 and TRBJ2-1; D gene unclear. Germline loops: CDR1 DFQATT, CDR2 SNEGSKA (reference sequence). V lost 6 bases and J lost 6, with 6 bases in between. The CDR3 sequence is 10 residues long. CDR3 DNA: TGCAGTGCATCTGTCAATGAGCAGTTCTTC. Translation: CSASVNEQFF.

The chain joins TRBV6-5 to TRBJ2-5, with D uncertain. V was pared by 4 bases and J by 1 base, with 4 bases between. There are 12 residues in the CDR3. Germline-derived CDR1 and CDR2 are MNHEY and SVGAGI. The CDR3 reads CASSSGQETQYF. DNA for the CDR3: TGTGCCAGCAGTTCGGGCCAAGAGACCCAGTACTTC.

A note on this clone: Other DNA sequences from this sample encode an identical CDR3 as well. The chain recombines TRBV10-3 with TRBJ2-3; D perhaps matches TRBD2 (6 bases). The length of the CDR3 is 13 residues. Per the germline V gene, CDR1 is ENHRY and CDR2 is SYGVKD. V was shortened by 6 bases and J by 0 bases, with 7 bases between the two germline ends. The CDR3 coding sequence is TGTGCCATCAGCGGGACTAGCACAGATACGCAGTATTTT. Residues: CAISGTSTDTQYF.

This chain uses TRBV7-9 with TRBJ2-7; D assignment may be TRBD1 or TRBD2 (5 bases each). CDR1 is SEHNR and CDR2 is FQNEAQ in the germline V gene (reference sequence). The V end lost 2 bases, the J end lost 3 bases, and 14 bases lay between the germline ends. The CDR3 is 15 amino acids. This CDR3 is CASSLLPGQGYEQYF. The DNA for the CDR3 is TGTGCCAGCAGCTTACTCCCGGGGCAGGGCTACGAGCAGTACTTC.

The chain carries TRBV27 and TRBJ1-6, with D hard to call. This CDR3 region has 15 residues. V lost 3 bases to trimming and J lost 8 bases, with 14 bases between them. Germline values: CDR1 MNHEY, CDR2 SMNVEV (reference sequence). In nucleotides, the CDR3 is TGTGCCAGCAGTTTGAGAGCCAAATGGCATTCACCCCTCCACTTT. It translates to CASSLRAKWHSPLHF.

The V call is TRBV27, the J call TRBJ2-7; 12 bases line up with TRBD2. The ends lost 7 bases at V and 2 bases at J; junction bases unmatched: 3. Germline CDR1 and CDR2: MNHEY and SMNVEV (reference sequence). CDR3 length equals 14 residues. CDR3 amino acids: CASIGLAGPYEQYF. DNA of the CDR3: TGTGCCAGCATTGGACTAGCGGGACCCTACGAGCAGTACTTC.

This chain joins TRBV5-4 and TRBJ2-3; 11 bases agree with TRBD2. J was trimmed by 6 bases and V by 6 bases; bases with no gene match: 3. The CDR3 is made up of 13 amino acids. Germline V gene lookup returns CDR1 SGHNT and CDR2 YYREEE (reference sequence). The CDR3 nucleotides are TGTGCCAGCAATAGCGGGAGGGCGGATACGCAGTATTTT. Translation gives CASNSGRADTQYF.

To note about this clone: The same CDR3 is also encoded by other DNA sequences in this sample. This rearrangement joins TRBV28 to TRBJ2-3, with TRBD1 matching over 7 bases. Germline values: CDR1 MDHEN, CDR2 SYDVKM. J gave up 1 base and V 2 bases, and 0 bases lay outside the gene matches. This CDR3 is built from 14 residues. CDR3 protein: CASSLTGGTDTQYF. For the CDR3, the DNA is TGTGCCAGCAGTTTAACAGGGGGCACAGATACGCAGTATTTT.

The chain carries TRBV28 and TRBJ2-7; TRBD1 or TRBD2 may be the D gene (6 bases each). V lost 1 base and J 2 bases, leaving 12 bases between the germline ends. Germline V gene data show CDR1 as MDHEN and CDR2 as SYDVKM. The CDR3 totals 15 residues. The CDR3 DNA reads TGTGCCAGCAGTTTATCCAGGGGAGGAACCTACGAGCAGTACTTC. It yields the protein CASSLSRGGTYEQYF. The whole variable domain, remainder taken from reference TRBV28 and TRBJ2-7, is DVKVTQSSRYLVKRTGEKVFLECVQDMDHENMFWYRQDPGLGLRLIYFSYDVKMKEKGDIPEGYSVSREKKERFSLILESASTNQTSMYLCASSLSRGGTYEQYFGPGTRLTVT.

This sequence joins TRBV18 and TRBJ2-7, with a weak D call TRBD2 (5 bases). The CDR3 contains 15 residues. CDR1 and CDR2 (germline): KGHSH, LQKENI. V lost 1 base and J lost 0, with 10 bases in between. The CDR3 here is CASSPQASLSYEQYF. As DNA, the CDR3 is TGTGCCAGCTCACCACAGGCTAGCCTCTCCTACGAGCAGTACTTC.

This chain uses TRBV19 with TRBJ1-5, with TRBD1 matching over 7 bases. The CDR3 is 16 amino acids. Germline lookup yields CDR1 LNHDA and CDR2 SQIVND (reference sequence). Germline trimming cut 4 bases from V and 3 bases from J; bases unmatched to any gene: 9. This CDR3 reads CASSNPGGGYNQPQHF. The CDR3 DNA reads TGTGCCAGTAGTAACCCCGGAGGGGGCTACAATCAGCCCCAGCATTTT.